This T cell receptor beta chain is drawn from a study of T cells of healthy individuals. TCRdb reprocessed the 5' RACE reads with MiXCR, giving one entry per CDR3 protein. The table shows roughly 76,000 distinct CDR3 sequences, with approximately 5.4% occurring only once. Between the trimmed V and J ends, which lost 0 bases and 3 bases, there was a span of 11 bases. This CDR3 region has 14 residues. Germline V gene lookup returns CDR1 DFQATT and CDR2 SNEGSKA (reference sequence). This clonotype has a count of ten or more. This chain connects TRBV20-1 to TRBJ1-1; maybe TRBD1 (6 bases). The sequence was obtained from a female donor in good health. CDR3 in DNA: TGCAGTGCTAGAGATGGGGGGGCGGACACTGAAGCTTTCTTT. This gives the protein CSARDGGADTEAFF.